Following are 3 T cell receptor beta chains from one sample sequenced in a study of OX40 agonist ivuxolimab in advanced cancers. Using immunoSEQ multiplex PCR, the repertoire was profiled, and TCRdb retains in-frame clones only, with some absent. The profile shows roughly 81,000 clones, approximately 83% of them singletons. The sample here was CD4+ or CD8+ T cells sorted from blood, taken in a trial of the OX40 agonist ivuxolimab. These receptors were taken from an adult with an advanced solid tumor such as melanoma, head and neck, liver or kidney cancer.

The V and J genes are TRBV27 and TRBJ1-1; D is uncertain. Trimming stripped 5 bases from V and 7 bases from J, with 8 bases between. The CDR3 totals 11 residues. Germline-derived CDR1 and CDR2 are MNHEY and SMNVEV (reference sequence). The CDR3 is CASSEAVEAFF. The CDR3 DNA reads TGTGCCAGCAGTGAGGCAGTTGAAGCTTTCTTT.

This chain joins TRBV7-3 and TRBJ2-7, with 7 nucleotides matching TRBD2. The V and J ends lost 5 bases and 3 bases, in that order; junction bases with no gene match: 4. The CDR3 length is 13 residues. Germline CDR1 reads SGHTA; CDR2 reads FQGTGA. CDR3 DNA sequence: TGTGCCAGCAGCGGGGCGGGAGTCTACGAGCAGTACTTC. This codes for CASSGAGVYEQYF.

The V call is TRBV7-2, the J call TRBJ2-7; 12 nucleotides line up with TRBD2. V gave up 0 bases and J gave up 4 bases; unmatched junction bases: 1. In germline, CDR1 is SGHTA, CDR2 FQGNSA. The CDR3 covers 15 residues. CDR3 DNA: TGTGCCAGCAGCTTAGCCGGGACTAGCGGGTACGAGCAGTACTTC. Translation gives CASSLAGTSGYEQYF.